The 28 T cell receptor beta chains below come from one sample, sequenced in a study of shared clonotypes between healthy human individuals. This table comes from immunoSEQ multiplex PCR, and its TCRdb copy is limited to in-frame clones, with some not included. The sample has some 2,400,000 clones; around 95% are singletons. The source material was naive CD4+ T cells sorted from blood. As for subset: CD45RA+ positively selected. These receptors all come from a young man in good health.

This clone was picked up one time. The chain recombines TRBV2 with TRBJ2-1; perhaps TRBD1 as D (7 bases). The germline V gene encodes CDR1 SNHLY and CDR2 FYNNEI. The CDR3 contains 15 residues. V was trimmed by 5 bases and J by 3 bases, leaving 14 bases between them. The CDR3 here is CASSRGRGDYNEQFF. CDR3 in DNA: TGTGCCAGCAGTCGCGGCAGGGGGGACTACAATGAGCAGTTCTTC.

The V gene is TRBV10-3, the J gene TRBJ1-3, with TRBD1 identical over 7 bases. Germline V gene lookup returns CDR1 ENHRY and CDR2 SYGVKD. The CDR3 covers 16 residues. Losses at the gene ends were 6 bases for V and 2 bases for J; bases not matched to a gene: 10. The CDR3: CAIRNLQGNPGNTIYF. CDR3 DNA sequence: TGTGCCATCAGGAATTTACAGGGGAACCCTGGAAACACCATATATTTT.

The rearrangement joins TRBV23-1 to TRBJ2-4; tentatively, D is TRBD1 or TRBD2 (5 bases each). TRBV23-1 is an ORF, with its function uncertain. The germline V and J ends were trimmed by 0 bases and 1 base, with 22 bases remaining between them. The CDR3 consists of 20 residues. Here the CDR3 reads CASSQSGPEGRLEAKNIQYF. CDR3 nucleotides: TGCGCCAGCAGTCAATCGGGACCCGAGGGGAGATTAGAGGCCAAAAACATTCAGTACTTC.

The chain joins TRBV5-4 to TRBJ2-3, with TRBD2 matching 7 bases. Germline assignment: CDR1 SGHNT and CDR2 YYREEE (reference sequence). Trimming took 5 bases from V and 6 from J; bases not matched to a gene: 15. This CDR3 is built from 16 residues. The CDR3 DNA is TGTGCCAGCAGTCGGGGAGGGATCGAGGGGACCGATACGCAGTATTTT. This sequence encodes CASSRGGIEGTDTQYF.

The chain recombines TRBV29-1 with TRBJ2-7; D unresolved. The CDR3 spans 16 residues. In germline, CDR1 is SQVTM, CDR2 ANQGSEA. The V gene lost 1 base and the J gene lost 6 bases, with 22 bases spanning the gap. CDR3 loop: CSVEGQAGPSGGEQYF. CDR3 DNA sequence: TGCAGCGTTGAAGGACAAGCCGGGCCCTCAGGCGGCGAGCAGTACTTC.

Of note for this clone: Distinct nucleotide sequences in the sample also encode this CDR3. DNA for the CDR3: TGTGCCAGCAGTTACAGGGGCCTCGGTGAAAAACTGTTTTTT. It yields the protein CASSYRGLGEKLFF. The chain has TRBV6-5 and TRBJ1-4; tentatively, D is TRBD1 (5 bases). This CDR3 is built from 14 residues. Trimming cost V 2 bases and J 7 bases, with 11 bases left between them. Looked up from germline, CDR1 is MNHEY and CDR2 is SVGAGI.

Only one count was recorded for this clone. Other DNA sequences in this sample translate to the same CDR3. This rearrangement joins TRBV6-5 to TRBJ2-1; 13 bases align to TRBD2. The CDR3 length is 15 residues. The trim removed 6 bases at V and 7 bases at J, leaving 6 bases unmatched. Germline CDR1 and CDR2: MNHEY and SVGAGI. CDR3 protein: CASRLLAGGRNEQFF. The CDR3 DNA reads TGTGCCAGCAGACTACTAGCGGGAGGGCGGAATGAGCAGTTCTTC.

A few counts support this clone. The V call is TRBV28, the J call TRBJ1-5, with D possibly being TRBD1 (5 bases). The CDR3 sequence is 14 residues long. The ends were cut back, 3 bases at V and 9 bases at J, with 15 bases in the middle. Germline CDR1 is MDHEN and CDR2 is SYDVKM. The CDR3 nucleotides read TGTGCCAGCAGTTTTTCGGGGACCCTTACGCCCCAGCATTTT. This codes for CASSFSGTLTPQHF.

The rearrangement joins TRBV2 to TRBJ2-6, with a possible D match to TRBD1 (6 bases). CDR1 is SNHLY, CDR2 FYNNEI, per germline. V shed 4 bases and J shed 0 bases, with 10 bases lying between them. CDR3 length: 16 amino acids. CDR3 in DNA: TGTGCCAGCAGTGCGGACAGATCCTCTGGGGCCAACGTCCTGACTTTC. This sequence encodes CASSADRSSGANVLTF.

The chain is built from TRBV5-1 and TRBJ2-7, with a weak D call TRBD1 (6 bases). V lost 0 bases and J 5 bases, leaving 12 bases between the germline ends. The CDR3 runs to 14 residues. The germline V gene encodes CDR1 SGHRS and CDR2 YFSETQ. The CDR3 here is CASSLEWTVNEQYF. CDR3 in DNA: TGCGCCAGCAGCTTGGAGTGGACAGTGAACGAGCAGTACTTC.

This chain joins TRBV9 and TRBJ2-5; 9 nucleotides agree with TRBD2. Losses at the gene ends were 0 bases for V and 1 base for J; bases not matched to a gene: 1. The length of the CDR3 is 15 residues. CDR1 and CDR2 (germline): SGDLS, YYNGEE. CDR3 protein: CASSVDSGGQETQYF. CDR3 nucleotides: TGTGCCAGCAGCGTAGATAGCGGGGGCCAAGAGACCCAGTACTTC.

V gene TRBV4-1 combines with J gene TRBJ2-7; D unclear. The germline CDR1 and CDR2 sequences are MGHRA and YSYEKL. Trimming removed 0 bases at V and 1 base at J, with 10 bases between. This CDR3 comprises 15 residues. CDR3 residues: CASSQESTRSYEQYF. The DNA of the CDR3 is TGCGCCAGCAGCCAAGAGTCGACGCGTTCCTACGAGCAGTACTTC.

This chain uses TRBV7-2 with TRBJ1-3; no reliable D call. Trimming cost V 3 bases and J 0 bases, with 9 bases left between them. The CDR3 consists of 15 residues. In germline, CDR1 is SGHTA, CDR2 FQGNSA. In DNA, the CDR3 is TGTGCCAGCAGCTTGTGGCAGAGCTCTGGAAACACCATATATTTT. As protein: CASSLWQSSGNTIYF. The full variable domain, with the rest looked up from reference TRBV7-2 and TRBJ1-3, is GAGVSQSPSNKVTEKGKDVELRCDPISGHTALYWYRQSLGQGLEFLIYFQGNSAPDKSGLPSDRFSAERTGGSVSTLTIQRTQQEDSAVYLCASSLWQSSGNTIYFGEGSWLTVV.

In its sample, this clone was seen once. Other DNA sequences in the sample encode the same CDR3. The chain joins TRBV6-1 to TRBJ2-7; weak D call: TRBD1 (6 bases). The germline V and J ends were trimmed by 0 bases and 0 bases, with 6 bases remaining between them. Germline CDR1 MNHNS, CDR2 SASEGT. The CDR3 covers 14 residues. The CDR3 spells CASSEARGSYEQYF. As DNA, the CDR3 is TGTGCCAGCAGTGAAGCCAGGGGCTCCTACGAGCAGTACTTC.

J is TRBJ2-7 and V is TRBV27, with 7 bases lining up with TRBD2. V lost 3 bases to trimming and J lost 3 bases; unmatched junction nucleotides: 8. Per the germline V gene, CDR1 is MNHEY and CDR2 is SMNVEV (reference sequence). This CDR3 region has 15 residues. The CDR3 DNA reads TGTGCCAGCAGTTTGGTAGGACTAGGACACTACGAGCAGTACTTC. It is translated as CASSLVGLGHYEQYF.

J is TRBJ2-3 and V is TRBV5-1; 10 bases map to TRBD2. This CDR3 is built from 17 residues. The junction had 11 bases not matched to a gene; V was cut back by 4 bases and J by 3 bases. CDR1 SGHRS and CDR2 YFSETQ come from the germline V gene. The CDR3 is CASSRRQAGGRTDTQYF. CDR3 in DNA: TGCGCCAGCAGCCGGCGCCAAGCGGGAGGGCGGACAGATACGCAGTATTTT. The full variable domain, its missing parts supplied by reference TRBV5-1 and TRBJ2-3, is KAGVTQTPRYLIKTRGQQVTLSCSPISGHRSVSWYQQTPGQGLQFLFEYFSETQRNKGNFPGRFSGRQFSNSRSEMNVSTLELGDSALYLCASSRRQAGGRTDTQYFGPGTRLTVL.

The CDR3 DNA is TGTGCCAGCAGCTTGGATTCCTGGAGAAACTACGAGCAGTACTTC. It yields the protein CASSLDSWRNYEQYF. The chain has TRBV5-4 and TRBJ2-7; unclear D gene. CDR1 SGHNT and CDR2 YYREEE come from the germline V gene (reference sequence). V lost 0 bases, J lost 3 bases, and 13 bases lay in between. The CDR3 spans 15 residues.

This clone was recorded once. The rearrangement joins TRBV7-8 to TRBJ1-4; a weak D match, TRBD1 (5 bases). V lost 6 bases and J lost 12, with 14 bases in between. The CDR3 is made up of 12 amino acids. Germline-derived CDR1 and CDR2 are SGHVS and FQNEAQ. CDR3: CASSQGKYQLFF. In nucleotides, the CDR3 is TGTGCCAGCAGTCAGGGCAAGTACCAACTGTTTTTT.

This chain links TRBV18 with TRBJ2-1; 9 bases map to TRBD2. The CDR3 contains 15 residues. V gave up 4 bases and J gave up 7 bases; unmatched junction bases: 8. Germline CDR1 and CDR2: KGHSH and LQKENI. The CDR3: CASSLAGGQENEQFF. CDR3 bases: TGTGCCAGCTCACTCGCGGGGGGGCAAGAAAATGAGCAGTTCTTC.

This chain connects TRBV7-2 to TRBJ2-7; D uncertain. The germline V and J ends were trimmed by 0 bases and 4 bases, with 13 bases remaining between them. The CDR3 runs to 15 residues. The germline CDR1 and CDR2 sequences are SGHTA and FQGNSA. In nucleotides, the CDR3 is TGTGCCAGCAGCTTAGCCCGTTTGGGATCGTACGAGCAGTACTTC. Its translation is CASSLARLGSYEQYF.

This clone was picked up one time. This chain joins TRBV5-1 and TRBJ2-1; 7 bases match TRBD1. V was clipped by 3 bases and J by 10 bases; unmatched bases: 16. The CDR3 length is 16 residues. Germline loops: CDR1 SGHRS, CDR2 YFSETQ. The CDR3 is CASSSTNGQGVKEQFF. For the CDR3, the DNA is TGCGCCAGCAGCTCCACCAACGGGCAGGGGGTAAAGGAGCAGTTCTTC.

The gene calls are TRBV5-4 and TRBJ1-2; D gene unclear. V was pared by 4 bases and J by 8 bases, with 18 bases between. Germline V CDR1 and CDR2: SGHNT, YYREEE (reference sequence). The CDR3 runs to 14 residues. The CDR3 nucleotides read TGTGCCAGCAGCCCCGGTGGGGTCGCGGACGGCTACACCTTC. Translated: CASSPGGVADGYTF.

The rearrangement uses TRBV6-4 and TRBJ2-7; 15 bases agree with TRBD2. The V gene end was trimmed by 4 bases and the J gene end by 3 bases; junction bases not matched to a gene: 1. The germline CDR1 and CDR2 sequences are MRHNA and SNTAGT. This CDR3 has 15 residues. The CDR3 loop reads CASSVGLAGGYEQYF. DNA of the CDR3: TGTGCCAGCAGTGTGGGACTAGCGGGGGGCTACGAGCAGTACTTC.

This chain uses TRBV5-4 with TRBJ1-1; D remains unclear. CDR1 is SGHNT, CDR2 YYREEE, per germline (reference sequence). The V and J ends lost 0 bases and 1 base respectively, with 10 bases between them. The CDR3 loop spans 15 amino acids. The chain's CDR3 is CASSLDGEKNTEAFF. CDR3 DNA: TGTGCCAGCAGCTTGGACGGTGAGAAGAACACTGAAGCTTTCTTT.

V is TRBV7-6 and J is TRBJ2-5, with D tentatively TRBD1 (6 bases). The CDR3 extends over 13 amino acids. V was trimmed by 2 bases and J by 4 bases, leaving 8 bases between them. The germline V gene has CDR1 SGHVS and CDR2 FNYEAQ. The CDR3 region has the DNA TGTGCCAGCAGCTTATACAGGGTAGAGACCCAGTACTTC. It specifies CASSLYRVETQYF.

The V call is TRBV6-5, the J call TRBJ1-2; D is perhaps TRBD1 (5 bases). The germline CDR1 and CDR2 sequences are MNHEY and SVGAGI. This CDR3 region has 15 residues. Trimming took off 0 bases at V and 6 bases at J, with 14 bases between the two ends. The chain's CDR3 is CASSYSRGTQNGYTF. The CDR3 bases are TGTGCCAGCAGTTACTCCCGCGGGACCCAGAATGGCTACACCTTC.

The chain employs TRBV9 and TRBJ2-5; 8 bases fit TRBD2. CDR3 length equals 16 residues. The V gene end was trimmed by 3 bases and the J gene end by 3 bases; junction bases not matched to a gene: 10. Germline V gene sequence: CDR1 SGDLS, CDR2 YYNGEE. The CDR3 DNA reads as TGTGCCAGCAGCGGACTCAGTAGCGGGGCTGAAGAGACCCAGTACTTC. Translation gives CASSGLSSGAEETQYF.

The CDR3 DNA sequence: TGCGCCAGCAACTCCGACCCGCAAGAGACCCAGTACTTC. The encoded protein is CASNSDPQETQYF. The V gene is TRBV5-1, the J gene TRBJ2-5; D is unclear. Germline values: CDR1 SGHRS, CDR2 YFSETQ. The CDR3 sequence is 13 residues long. V dropped 6 bases and J dropped 2 bases, with 11 bases sitting between them.